The 6 T cell receptor beta chains below all came from one sample that was sequenced in a study of blood T cell repertoires in COVID-19. The method was immunoSEQ multiplex PCR; TCRdb's version includes in-frame clones alone and lacks a portion of them. Here the sample spans 130,000 to 150,000 clones, 84% being singletons. The specimen was peripheral blood. The receptors were sampled from a human donor in a cohort sampled during active COVID-19.

J is TRBJ1-5 and V is TRBV7-9; D perhaps matches TRBD1 (6 bases). V dropped 10 bases and J dropped 2 bases, with 12 bases sitting between them. The CDR3 is 13 residues long. Germline loops: CDR1 SEHNR, CDR2 FQNEAQ (reference sequence). In nucleotides, the CDR3 is TGTGCCACCCAGGGGAATCGCAATCAGCCCCAGCATTTT. This codes for CATQGNRNQPQHF. Based on the CDR3 plus reference TRBV7-9 and TRBJ1-5, the full variable domain is DTGVSQNPRHKITKRGQNVTFRCDPISEHNRLYWYRQTLGQGPEFLTYFQNEAQLEKSRLLSDRFSAERPKGSFSTLEIQRTEQGDSAMYLCATQGNRNQPQHFGDGTRLSIL.

The rearrangement joins TRBV10-3 to TRBJ1-1, with TRBD1 identical over 7 bases. The CDR3 contains 13 residues. V lost 3 bases to trimming and J lost 5 bases; unmatched junction nucleotides: 3. Per the germline V gene, CDR1 is ENHRY and CDR2 is SYGVKD. In nucleotides, the CDR3 is TGTGCCATCAGTGACCGACAGGGAACTGAAGCTTTCTTT. Its translation: CAISDRQGTEAFF.

The CDR3 loop is CATSDVAGGTDTQYF. CDR3 in DNA: TGTGCCACCAGTGATGTAGCGGGGGGCACAGATACGCAGTATTTT. The J gene is TRBJ2-3, the V gene TRBV24-1; 9 nucleotides align to TRBD2. The CDR3 is 15 residues long. CDR1 is KGHDR, CDR2 SFDVKD, per germline. V trimming: 3 bases; J trimming: 1 base; junction bases outside the gene matches: 1.

V gene TRBV19 combines with J gene TRBJ2-5; TRBD1 might be the D (6 bases). This CDR3 contains 15 residues. Deletions cut 7 bases from V and 4 bases from J, with 19 bases between. CDR1 and CDR2 (germline): LNHDA, SQIVND (reference sequence). In DNA form, the CDR3 reads TGTGCCAGTACCCCCGCCACAGGGTTGCGAGAGACCCAGTACTTC. It specifies CASTPATGLRETQYF.

The genes are TRBV4-2 and TRBJ2-1, with a possible D match to TRBD2 (7 bases). Germline V gene sequence: CDR1 LGHNA, CDR2 YNFKEQ. V lost 0 bases, J lost 4 bases, and 13 bases lay in between. This CDR3 has 16 residues. The CDR3 DNA reads as TGTGCCAGCAGCCAAGAAGGGGGGGGAGGATACAATGAGCAGTTCTTC. Amino acids: CASSQEGGGGYNEQFF.

The J gene is TRBJ1-6, the V gene TRBV18, with 11 nucleotides matching TRBD1. The junction had 6 bases not matched to a gene; V was cut back by 2 bases and J by 9 bases. This CDR3 spans 16 amino acids. CDR1 KGHSH and CDR2 LQKENI come from the germline V gene. Here the CDR3 reads CASSPESGQGASPLHF. The CDR3 DNA sequence: TGTGCCAGCTCACCAGAGTCAGGACAGGGGGCTTCACCCCTCCACTTT.